The clone carrying this T cell receptor (beta chain) has a single count. Its antigen remains unidentified. Time point indicated: pretreatment peripheral blood. This sample was included in a study of PD-L1 blockade in urothelial cancer. Clones were sequenced by immunoSEQ multiplex PCR, and TCRdb holds only the in-frame ones, with some missing. Of roughly 120,000 clones listed, 84% are singletons. Study results and limitations: Greater 3-week expansion of tumor-associated blood clones was recorded for durable-benefit patients.

This clonotype was sampled from a man aged 50 or older with urothelial cancer. The specimen was PBMCs, collected around atezolizumab (anti-PD-L1) treatment.

The CDR3 bases are TGTGCCAGCAGTCGCGGGACAGGGGGCAGGAATGAGCAGTTCTTC. Amino acid sequence: CASSRGTGGRNEQFF. The chain has TRBV6-6 and TRBJ2-1; 12 nucleotides line up with TRBD1. Germline CDR1 MNHNY, CDR2 SVGAGI (reference sequence). CDR3 length equals 15 residues. Trimming took 5 bases from V and 7 from J; bases not matched to a gene: 6.